Each of the 3 T cell receptor beta chains below was sequenced from the same sample in a study of blood T cells in healthy people across ages. Combining a sample-barcoded 5' primer with a J-beta primer mix, a second PCR ran for about 7 to 11 cycles. One entry per CDR3 protein results from TCRdb running MiXCR on the 5' RACE reads. The sample shows roughly 1,500,000 distinct CDR3 sequences, about 43% of them seen only once. Sequenced: blood. These receptors came from a woman aged 18 to 35 in good health.

The chain carries TRBV25-1 and TRBJ1-2; 7 bases fit TRBD1. From germline, CDR1 is MGHDK and CDR2 SYGVNS. The junction had 7 bases not matched to a gene; V was cut back by 4 bases and J by 8 bases. CDR3 length equals 13 residues. The CDR3 is CASSGGTVGGYTF. The CDR3 DNA reads TGTGCCAGCAGTGGAGGGACAGTGGGGGGCTACACCTTC.

The chain combines TRBV12-3 or TRBV12-4 with TRBJ2-1, with D possibly being TRBD2 (6 bases). The V end lost 5 bases, the J end lost 2 bases, and 13 bases lay between the germline ends. The length of the CDR3 is 15 residues. For the CDR3, the DNA is TGTGCCAGCAGTCTGAGCGGGCCCACCTACAATGAGCAGTTCTTC. Its protein is CASSLSGPTYNEQFF.

The chain couples TRBV29-1 to TRBJ1-1, with unresolved D. CDR1 and CDR2 (germline): SQVTM, ANQGSEA. CDR3 length: 14 residues. Trimming removed 6 bases at V and 0 bases at J, with 14 bases between. The DNA for the CDR3 is TGCAGCGTCCAAGACCGATTCTTGAACACTGAAGCTTTCTTT. It encodes CSVQDRFLNTEAFF.